This paragraph covers one T cell receptor beta chain sequence. Its cognate antigen is unknown. The sample is drawn from a study of cytomegalovirus exposure and HLA in healthy donors. Profiled with immunoSEQ multiplex PCR; TCRdb holds only in-frame clones, not every one. The table records more than 95,000 clones, more than 85% of them present only once. Study-level results: In vitro, three CMV-associated chains proved specific for CMV antigens.

The source is a woman aged 18 to 35 in good health and CMV-seropositive. Source material: PBMCs.

CDR3 loop: CASSGRGRYSNQPQHF. CDR3 in DNA: TGTGCCAGCAGTGGCAGGGGGCGGTATAGCAATCAGCCCCAGCATTTT. The V call is TRBV28, the J call TRBJ1-5; 8 bases fit TRBD1. Unmatched junction bases numbered 6, after V lost 5 bases and J lost 0 bases. The germline CDR1 and CDR2 sequences are MDHEN and SYDVKM. This CDR3 has 16 residues.